The 6 T cell receptor beta chains below all came from one sample that was sequenced in a study of blood T cell repertoires in COVID-19. Profiled with immunoSEQ multiplex PCR; TCRdb holds only in-frame clones, not every one. Found here are about 290,000 clones, roughly nine tenths of them singletons; the top ten hold less than 1%. What was sequenced was peripheral blood. These receptor sequences come from a woman in her thirties or forties who had recovered from COVID-19.

The chain links TRBV21-1 to TRBJ2-3; the table's D call, TRBD2, was not checked against the DNA. TRBV21-1 is a recognized pseudogene. The CDR3 spans 15 residues. CDR3 region: CASSKAGLFTDTQYF. Here the CDR3 DNA reads TGTGCCAGCAGCAAAGCAGGACTCTTCACAGATACGCAGTATTTT.

The gene calls are TRBV5-1 and TRBJ2-5, with D possibly matching TRBD2 (5 bases). Germline V lookup: CDR1 SGHRS, CDR2 YFSETQ. V dropped 0 bases and J dropped 2 bases, with 11 bases sitting between them. The CDR3 has 15 amino acids. The CDR3 loop is CASSLVASPQETQYF. In DNA form, the CDR3 reads TGCGCCAGCAGCTTGGTGGCTAGCCCACAAGAGACCCAGTACTTC. Together with reference TRBV5-1 and TRBJ2-5, the CDR3 gives the full variable domain: KAGVTQTPRYLIKTRGQQVTLSCSPISGHRSVSWYQQTPGQGLQFLFEYFSETQRNKGNFPGRFSGRQFSNSRSEMNVSTLELGDSALYLCASSLVASPQETQYFGPGTRLLVL.

The chain uses TRBV27 and TRBJ1-1; D perhaps matches TRBD1 (5 bases). The CDR3 loop spans 15 amino acids. Germline V gives CDR1 MNHEY, CDR2 SMNVEV (reference sequence). Trimming stripped 3 bases from V and 4 bases from J, with 15 bases between. In DNA, the CDR3 is TGTGCCAGCAGTTTCGTTCCCCCCGGGGGCACTGAAGCTTTCTTT. It is translated as CASSFVPPGGTEAFF.

The chain employs TRBV5-1 and TRBJ2-7; D call uncertain. The V end lost 0 bases, the J end lost 3 bases, and 10 bases lay between the germline ends. The CDR3 loop spans 14 amino acids. Germline values: CDR1 SGHRS, CDR2 YFSETQ. The CDR3 reads CASSLVADNYEQYF. Written as DNA, the CDR3 is TGCGCCAGCAGCTTGGTGGCAGACAACTACGAGCAGTACTTC.

The chain employs TRBV3-1 (or the pseudogene TRBV3-2) and TRBJ2-1; 12 nucleotides match TRBD2. In germline, CDR1 is LGHDT, CDR2 YNNKEL (reference sequence). The CDR3 is 18 amino acids. The trim removed 0 bases at V and 10 bases at J, leaving 13 bases unmatched. This CDR3 reads CASSQDPRRLAGVLEQFF. Here the CDR3 DNA reads TGTGCCAGCAGCCAAGATCCGCGGCGACTAGCGGGAGTCTTAGAGCAGTTCTTC.

This clone has a handful of counts. CDR3 region: CASSHPGQGTGELFF. The CDR3 DNA sequence: TGTGCCAGCAGCCACCCGGGACAGGGTACCGGGGAGCTGTTTTTT. The genes are TRBV3-1 (or the pseudogene TRBV3-2) and TRBJ2-2, with 9 bases identical to TRBD1. The CDR3 is 15 residues long. Germline values: CDR1 LGHDT, CDR2 YNNKEL (reference sequence). With V trimmed by 3 bases and J by 5 bases, 4 bases remained unmatched.